This T cell receptor beta chain was sequenced for a study of blood T cell repertoires in COVID-19 (TCRdb year 2020). Regarding the complete study: Collaborator samples came from the United States, Italy and Spain and covered acute and convalescent phases of COVID-19. Deeply sampled blood TCRbeta repertoires from subjects exposed to, actively infected with, or recovered from COVID-19 were included in the dataset. HLA class I and class II types, where available, came from metadata supplied by the sample provider rather than from assay-based typing. The samples were drawn from the first 160 participants of the ongoing ImmuneRACE study and from roughly 1,300 subjects provided by 6 global collaborators. The material from the prospective study consisted of cDNA or gDNA derived from T cells, B-cell-depleted T cells, or PBMCs. The repertoires were released in a freely available public database meant as a resource for research on the immune response to SARS-CoV-2. Nearly every sample came with metadata listing a de-identified subject ID, COVID-19 status, age in years and sex.

TCRbeta CDR3 regions were amplified from genomic DNA by means of the immunoSEQ Assay, a bias-controlled multiplex PCR. The study's processing was this. The number of nucleated cells in each sample was estimated from the amplification of reference gene primers within the assay. To quantify the absolute abundance of each unique TCRbeta CDR3 rearrangement, sequence reads were collapsed and filtered. For each sample, productive Simpson clonality was calculated by taking the square root of Simpson's diversity index across productive rearrangements. Drawn from immuneACCESS, this table holds only the in-frame rearrangements with V and J called that TCRdb kept. Clones are partly lost; checked studies trace under half to an unresolved V gene and leave the rest unexplained. V and J calls plus clone size are reproduced from that table; the DNA served to infer D and trimming. Within this sample are 200,000 to 300,000 clones, with about 90% of them counted one time only. The ten largest make up 3% to 4% of the sample.

Whole blood was collected in K2EDTA tubes by collaborating institutions according to the institutions' own protocols. For TCRbeta analysis, collaborators shipped samples in one of three forms: frozen whole blood, isolated PBMCs, or DNA extracted from either of those sample types. As concerns this clone: The antigen this receptor binds is unknown. Per-base qualities were not stored, and no clone one base away is much larger.

The paper's findings and limits, for the study overall: The quantity of clinical and demographic metadata differed by source and by participant and was supplied without curation.

The trim is 4 bases for V and 1 base for J, with a gap of 7 bases between the germline ends. From cysteine to phenylalanine, the CDR3 is 12 amino acids long. This entry keeps only the CDR3 DNA: 36 bases, framed from base 1. CDR1 and CDR2 were assigned from the germline V gene as SQVTM and ANQGSEA. The rearranged chain carries TRBV29-1 and TRBJ1-1; the D gene is perhaps TRBD1, on 5 matching bases. The clonotype was recovered from a woman aged 40 to 50 with acute or convalescent COVID-19. Sequencing used peripheral blood. The DNA reads TGCAGCGTTGTGACAGAGAACACTGAAGCTTTCTTT. This sequence encodes CSVVTENTEAFF.